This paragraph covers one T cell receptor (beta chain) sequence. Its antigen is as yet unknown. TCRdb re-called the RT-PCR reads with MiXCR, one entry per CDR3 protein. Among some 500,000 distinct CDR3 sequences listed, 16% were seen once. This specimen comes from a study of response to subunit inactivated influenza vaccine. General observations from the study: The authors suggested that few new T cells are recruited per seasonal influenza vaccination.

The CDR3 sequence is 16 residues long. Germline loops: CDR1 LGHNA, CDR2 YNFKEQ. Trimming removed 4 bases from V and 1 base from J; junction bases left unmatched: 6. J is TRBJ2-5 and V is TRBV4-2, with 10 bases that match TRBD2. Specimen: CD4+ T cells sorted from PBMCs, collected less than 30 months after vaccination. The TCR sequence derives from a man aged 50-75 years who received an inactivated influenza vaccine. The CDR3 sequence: CASSPYTSGVQETQYF. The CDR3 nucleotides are TGTGCCAGCAGCCCATATACTAGCGGGGTCCAAGAGACCCAGTACTTC.